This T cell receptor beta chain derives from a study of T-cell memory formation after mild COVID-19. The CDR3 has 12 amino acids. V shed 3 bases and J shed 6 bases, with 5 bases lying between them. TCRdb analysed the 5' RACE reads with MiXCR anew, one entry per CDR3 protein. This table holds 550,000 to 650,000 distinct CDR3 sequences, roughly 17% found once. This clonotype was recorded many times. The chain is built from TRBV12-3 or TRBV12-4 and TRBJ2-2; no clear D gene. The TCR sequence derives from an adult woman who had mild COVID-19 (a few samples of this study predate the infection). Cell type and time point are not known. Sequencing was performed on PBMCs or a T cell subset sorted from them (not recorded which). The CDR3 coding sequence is TGTGCCAGCAGTTTCGGTTCCGGGGAGCTGTTTTTT. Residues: CASSFGSGELFF.